This T cell receptor beta chain was captured by sequencing in a study of blood T cell repertoires in COVID-19. People in the exposed group encountered a COVID-19 case within 2 weeks before entering the study. Germline V gene lookup returns CDR1 SEHNR and CDR2 FQNEAQ (reference sequence). V was clipped by 5 bases and J by 2 bases, with 9 bases between them. CDR3 size: 13 residues. Repertoires were generated with immunoSEQ multiplex PCR, while TCRdb's copy carries only in-frame clones and drops some. This table has 110,000 to 150,000 clones, 84% appearing once. Sequenced material: PBMCs or T cells enriched from blood (not recorded which). This TCR was recovered from a woman aged 18-35 years who had been exposed to COVID-19. The chain recombines TRBV7-9 with TRBJ1-2; D is ambiguous. The CDR3 is CASSPPFNYGYTF. The CDR3 coding sequence is TGTGCCAGCAGCCCTCCTTTCAACTATGGCTACACCTTC.